This passage covers 27 T cell receptor beta chains from one sample sequenced in a study of blood T cell repertoires in COVID-19. TCRdb keeps only in-frame clones here, not all; method: immunoSEQ multiplex PCR. The table records tens of thousands of clones, 82% of them present only once. Sequencing was performed on peripheral blood. These receptor sequences come from a man aged 50 or older with active or convalescent COVID-19.

V and J are TRBV2 and TRBJ2-1; D is perhaps TRBD1 (6 bases). The V end was cut by 4 bases, the J end by 5 bases, with 9 bases between. From germline, CDR1 is SNHLY and CDR2 FYNNEI. The CDR3 spans 13 residues. The CDR3 sequence is CASSGGQNNEQFF. CDR3 nucleotides: TGTGCCAGCAGTGGGGGGCAGAACAATGAGCAGTTCTTC.

The chain recombines TRBV10-3 with TRBJ1-3; 7 bases fit TRBD1. Germline V gene data show CDR1 as ENHRY and CDR2 as SYGVKD. This CDR3 is built from 15 residues. The trim removed 3 bases at V and 2 bases at J, leaving 4 bases unmatched. The CDR3 here is CAISDPGTAGNTIYF. The CDR3 DNA is TGTGCCATCAGTGACCCGGGGACAGCTGGAAACACCATATATTTT.

J is TRBJ1-2 and V is TRBV28; 8 bases align to TRBD1. V lost 5 bases, J lost 2 bases, and 10 bases stayed unmatched. Germline CDR1 is MDHEN and CDR2 is SYDVKM. CDR3 size: 16 residues. The CDR3 region has the DNA TGTGCCAGCAGTCCCACAGGACAGGGTTACAACTATGGCTACACCTTC. It translates to CASSPTGQGYNYGYTF.

In this sample, this clone turned up a few times. The chain has TRBV12-3 or TRBV12-4 and TRBJ2-7, with D possibly TRBD1 on 5 matching bases. V lost 3 bases and J lost 7, with 13 bases in between. This CDR3 is built from 13 residues. The CDR3 DNA sequence: TGTGCCAGCAGTTTCCGACAGCCGCGGGAGCAGTACTTC. Its protein product is CASSFRQPREQYF.

This chain connects TRBV10-3 to TRBJ2-1; D is possibly TRBD2 (5 bases). The CDR3 is 15 amino acids. Germline V CDR1 and CDR2: ENHRY, SYGVKD. Trimming pared 5 bases from V and 3 bases from J, leaving 14 bases between. The CDR3 is CAISRSGSNYNEQFF. In DNA, the CDR3 is TGTGCCATCAGTCGGAGCGGTTCCAACTACAATGAGCAGTTCTTC.

The chain is built from TRBV28 and TRBJ1-2; 8 bases line up with TRBD1. The CDR3 sequence is 14 residues long. Trimming at V came to 6 bases and at J to 3 bases, leaving 6 bases not matched to a gene. Germline V gene sequence: CDR1 MDHEN, CDR2 SYDVKM. The CDR3 loop reads CASSSAQGDYGYTF. CDR3 nucleotides: TGTGCCAGCAGCTCAGCACAGGGGGACTATGGCTACACCTTC.

This chain connects TRBV9 to TRBJ1-4; D is unresolved. The CDR3 has 13 amino acids. The germline gives CDR1 SGDLS, CDR2 YYNGEE. Trimming stripped 2 bases from V and 6 bases from J, with 8 bases between. CDR3 coding DNA: TGTGCCAGCAGCGTGGCCCTGGATGAAAAACTGTTTTTT. Protein product: CASSVALDEKLFF.

This chain joins TRBV20-1 and TRBJ2-7; weak D call: TRBD1 (7 bases). V lost 3 bases and J lost 3, with 12 bases in between. The CDR3 is 13 residues long. Germline V gives CDR1 DFQATT, CDR2 SNEGSKA (reference sequence). CDR3 amino acids: CSASPQGGYEQYF. The CDR3 coding sequence is TGCAGTGCTAGTCCCCAGGGGGGCTACGAGCAGTACTTC.

V and J are TRBV13 and TRBJ1-6, with D maybe TRBD1 (6 bases). The V end was cut by 0 bases, the J end by 10 bases, with 10 bases between. The CDR3 length is 14 residues. The germline V gene has CDR1 PRHDT and CDR2 FYEKMQ (reference sequence). The CDR3 spells CASSLGGARSPLHF. As DNA, the CDR3 is TGTGCCAGCAGCTTAGGGGGGGCGAGGTCACCCCTCCACTTT.

This clone was recorded a few times. The rearrangement uses TRBV7-6 and TRBJ2-1; TRBD2 agrees at 8 bases. CDR3 length equals 14 residues. The trim removed 1 base at V and 7 bases at J, leaving 3 bases unmatched. The germline V gene has CDR1 SGHVS and CDR2 FNYEAQ. The CDR3 spells CASSLGGLVNEQFF. CDR3 in DNA: TGTGCCAGCAGCTTAGGGGGACTAGTGAATGAGCAGTTCTTC.

CDR3 in amino acids: CASSVGPGANEKLFF. The CDR3 DNA is TGCGCCAGCAGCGTAGGACCGGGAGCTAATGAAAAACTGTTTTTT. The chain employs TRBV5-1 and TRBJ1-4, with D unclear. From germline, CDR1 is SGHRS and CDR2 YFSETQ. V lost 4 bases and J lost 3, with 13 bases in between. This CDR3 comprises 15 residues.

This rearrangement joins TRBV6-1 to TRBJ1-1, with no clear D. V shed 1 base and J shed 1 base, with 4 bases lying between them. Germline V lookup: CDR1 MNHNS, CDR2 SASEGT. This CDR3 is built from 13 residues. Here the CDR3 reads CASSEGRNTEAFF. CDR3 nucleotide sequence: TGTGCCAGCAGTGAAGGGAGGAACACTGAAGCTTTCTTT.

This clone was detected only a few times. The CDR3 sequence: CASRDWGPGELFF. The CDR3 DNA is TGCGCCAGCAGGGACTGGGGGCCCGGGGAGCTGTTTTTT. The chain couples TRBV10-1 to TRBJ2-2; maybe TRBD1 (6 bases). The CDR3 totals 13 residues. Germline lookup yields CDR1 WNHNN and CDR2 SYGVQD (reference sequence). The V gene lost 6 bases and the J gene lost 6 bases, with 11 bases spanning the gap.

This clone came up a few times. The V gene is TRBV5-1, the J gene TRBJ2-1; TRBD1 might be the D (5 bases). Germline V gene lookup returns CDR1 SGHRS and CDR2 YFSETQ. V lost 2 bases and J lost 2, with 8 bases in between. The CDR3 length is 14 residues. The CDR3 is CASSLQDAYNEQFF. CDR3 DNA sequence: TGCGCCAGCAGCTTACAGGACGCCTACAATGAGCAGTTCTTC.

V usage is TRBV18 and J usage is TRBJ1-2, with TRBD1 matching over 9 bases. The CDR3 is made up of 15 amino acids. From germline, CDR1 is KGHSH and CDR2 LQKENI. The V gene end was trimmed by 4 bases and the J gene end by 6 bases; junction bases not matched to a gene: 9. The CDR3 nucleotides are TGTGCCAGCTCACAGGCCGGGACAGGGACAGATGGCTACACCTTC. As protein: CASSQAGTGTDGYTF.

This chain joins TRBV9 and TRBJ1-2; the D is unclear. Trimming pared 5 bases from V and 5 bases from J, leaving 10 bases between. The CDR3 runs to 12 residues. Germline CDR1 SGDLS, CDR2 YYNGEE. The CDR3 sequence: CASRRATYGYTF. The DNA of the CDR3 is TGTGCCAGCAGGAGGGCCACTTATGGCTACACCTTC.

The genes are TRBV11-3 and TRBJ1-1; TRBD1 is a possible D gene (5 bases). Germline CDR1 is SGHNT and CDR2 is YENEEA. Trimming removed 3 bases from V and 2 bases from J, with 10 bases in between. CDR3 length: 14 amino acids. This chain's CDR3 is CASSFGGANTEAFF. The CDR3 DNA follows: TGTGCCAGCAGCTTCGGGGGAGCAAACACTGAAGCTTTCTTT.

The gene calls are TRBV15 and TRBJ2-7, with a tentative D call TRBD2 (7 bases). CDR3 length equals 15 residues. The V end lost 0 bases, the J end lost 4 bases, and 13 bases lay between the germline ends. Germline V CDR1 and CDR2: LNHNV, YYDKDF (reference sequence). This CDR3 reads CATSRDSGGAYEQYF. The CDR3 DNA follows: TGTGCCACCAGCAGAGATTCGGGGGGCGCGTACGAGCAGTACTTC.

The CDR3 coding sequence is TGCGCCAGCAGCCAGGGCGACAATCAGGGAGAGACCCAGTACTTC. This gives the protein CASSQGDNQGETQYF. The J gene is TRBJ2-5, the V gene TRBV4-1, with D tentatively TRBD1 (5 bases). Trimming removed 3 bases at V and 4 bases at J, with 15 bases between. CDR3 length: 15 amino acids. Germline CDR1 reads MGHRA; CDR2 reads YSYEKL.

The chain is built from TRBV3-1 (or the pseudogene TRBV3-2) and TRBJ2-7; D perhaps matches TRBD1 (6 bases). The CDR3 has 13 residues. Trimming took 2 bases from V and 2 from J, leaving 7 bases between them. Looked up from germline, CDR1 is LGHDT and CDR2 is YNNKEL (reference sequence). The DNA of the CDR3 is TGTGCCAGCAGCCAATCAGGGGCCTACGAGCAGTACGTC. Translating it yields CASSQSGAYEQYV.

This clone has only a few counts. The V and J genes are TRBV27 and TRBJ2-7, with 8 positions matching TRBD2. J was trimmed by 6 bases and V by 4 bases; bases with no gene match: 5. This CDR3 spans 13 amino acids. The germline CDR1 and CDR2 sequences are MNHEY and SMNVEV (reference sequence). The CDR3 loop is CASSSIAGGEQYV. The DNA of the CDR3 is TGTGCCAGCAGTTCTATCGCGGGGGGCGAGCAGTACGTC.

The chain recombines TRBV4-3 with TRBJ2-3; 7 positions match TRBD2. Per the germline V gene, CDR1 is LGHNA and CDR2 is YSLEER. The CDR3 sequence is 16 residues long. The V segment lost 1 base and the J segment 2 bases; nucleotides outside the gene matches: 6. The CDR3 sequence: CASSQGGGTHTDTQYF. The CDR3, as DNA: TGCGCCAGCAGCCAAGGCGGGGGAACTCACACAGATACGCAGTATTTT.

This chain joins TRBV28 and TRBJ1-3; 7 bases are a match to TRBD1. Germline CDR1 reads MDHEN; CDR2 reads SYDVKM. This CDR3 has 12 residues. J was trimmed by 7 bases and V by 7 bases; bases with no gene match: 4. CDR3 in amino acids: CASNKQGNTIYF. Written as DNA, the CDR3 is TGTGCCAGCAATAAACAGGGGAACACCATATATTTT.

The chain uses TRBV27 and TRBJ2-1, with 8 bases that match TRBD2. Germline V lookup: CDR1 MNHEY, CDR2 SMNVEV (reference sequence). V shed 5 bases, J shed 3 bases, and the junction held 9 bases outside the gene matches. The CDR3 runs 16 residues. Written as DNA, the CDR3 is TGTGCCAGCAGTCCCTATCCAGGGACTAGCTACAATGAGCAGTTCTTC. The encoded protein is CASSPYPGTSYNEQFF.

This clone occurred a few times. The V and J genes are TRBV7-2 and TRBJ1-1; TRBD1 might be the D (6 bases). CDR3 length: 16 amino acids. CDR1 is SGHTA, CDR2 FQGNSA, per germline. The germline V and J ends were trimmed by 5 bases and 1 base, with 17 bases remaining between them. The DNA of the CDR3 is TGTGCCAGCAGCCGGGGCGGGGGGGCCCAGAACACTGAAGCTTTCTTT. It codes for CASSRGGGAQNTEAFF.

This rearrangement joins TRBV30 to TRBJ1-5; D possibly corresponds to TRBD1 (5 bases). V lost 5 bases and J 0 bases, leaving 8 bases between the germline ends. Germline lookup yields CDR1 GTSNPN and CDR2 SVGIG (reference sequence). The CDR3 is made up of 13 amino acids. CDR3: CAWRRDSNQPQHF. The DNA for the CDR3 is TGTGCCTGGCGCAGGGATAGCAATCAGCCCCAGCATTTT.

The chain has TRBV24-1 and TRBJ2-1, with 15 bases that match TRBD2. After removal of 1 base from V and 14 bases from J, the junction contained 5 bases not matched to a gene. The germline CDR1 and CDR2 sequences are KGHDR and SFDVKD. The CDR3 extends over 15 amino acids. The CDR3 spells CATSDFRTSGGVKFF. The CDR3 region has the DNA TGTGCCACCAGTGATTTCAGGACTAGCGGGGGGGTTAAGTTCTTC.